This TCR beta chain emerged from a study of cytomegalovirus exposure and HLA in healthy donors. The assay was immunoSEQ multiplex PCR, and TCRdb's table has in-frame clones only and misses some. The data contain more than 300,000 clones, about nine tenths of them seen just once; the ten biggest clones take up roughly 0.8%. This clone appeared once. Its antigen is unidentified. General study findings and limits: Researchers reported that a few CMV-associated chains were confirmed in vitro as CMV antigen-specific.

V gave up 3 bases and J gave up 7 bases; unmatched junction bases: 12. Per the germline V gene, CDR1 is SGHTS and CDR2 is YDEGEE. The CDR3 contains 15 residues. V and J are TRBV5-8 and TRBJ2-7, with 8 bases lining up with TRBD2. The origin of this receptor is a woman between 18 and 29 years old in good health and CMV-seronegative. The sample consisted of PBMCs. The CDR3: CASSSSGSFMREQYF. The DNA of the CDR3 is TGTGCCAGCAGCTCAAGCGGGAGTTTCATGAGGGAGCAGTACTTC.